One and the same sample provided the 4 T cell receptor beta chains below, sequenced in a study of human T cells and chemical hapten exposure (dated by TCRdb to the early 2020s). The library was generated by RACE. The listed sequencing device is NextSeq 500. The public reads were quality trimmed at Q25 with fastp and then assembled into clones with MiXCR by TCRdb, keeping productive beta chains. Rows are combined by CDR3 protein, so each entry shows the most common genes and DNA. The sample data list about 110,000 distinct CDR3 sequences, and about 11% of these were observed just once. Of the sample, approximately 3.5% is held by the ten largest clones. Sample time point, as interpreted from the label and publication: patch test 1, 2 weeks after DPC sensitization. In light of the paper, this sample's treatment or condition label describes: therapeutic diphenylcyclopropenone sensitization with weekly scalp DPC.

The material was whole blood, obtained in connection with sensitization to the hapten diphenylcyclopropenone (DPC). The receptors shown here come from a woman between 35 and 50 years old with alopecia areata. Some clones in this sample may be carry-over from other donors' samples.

The CDR3 sequence is CASSLNFDSPLHF. CDR3 nucleotides: TGCGCCAGCAGCTTAAACTTTGACTCACCCCTCCACTTT. This chain connects TRBV5-1 to TRBJ1-6; D is uncertain. V gave up 2 bases and J gave up 10 bases, with 10 bases separating them. Germline loops: CDR1 SGHRS, CDR2 YFSETQ. This CDR3 is 13 amino acids long.

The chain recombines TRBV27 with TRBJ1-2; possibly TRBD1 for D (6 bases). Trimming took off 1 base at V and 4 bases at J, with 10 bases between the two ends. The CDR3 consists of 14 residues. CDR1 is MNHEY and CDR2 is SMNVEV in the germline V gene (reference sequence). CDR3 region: CASSLYRAGYGYTF. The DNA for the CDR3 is TGTGCCAGCAGTTTATACAGGGCAGGCTATGGCTACACCTTC.

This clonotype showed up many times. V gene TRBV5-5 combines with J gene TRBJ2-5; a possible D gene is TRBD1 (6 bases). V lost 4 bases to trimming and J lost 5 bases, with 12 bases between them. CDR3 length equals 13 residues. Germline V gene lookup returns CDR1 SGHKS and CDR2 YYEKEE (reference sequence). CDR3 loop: CASSPTGLETQYF. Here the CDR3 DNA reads TGTGCCAGCAGCCCCACAGGGTTGGAGACCCAGTACTTC. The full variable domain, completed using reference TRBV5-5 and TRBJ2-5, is DAGVTQSPTHLIKTRGQQVTLRCSPISGHKSVSWYQQVLGQGPQFIFQYYEKEERGRGNFPDRFSARQFPNYSSELNVNALLLGDSALYLCASSPTGLETQYFGPGTRLLVL.

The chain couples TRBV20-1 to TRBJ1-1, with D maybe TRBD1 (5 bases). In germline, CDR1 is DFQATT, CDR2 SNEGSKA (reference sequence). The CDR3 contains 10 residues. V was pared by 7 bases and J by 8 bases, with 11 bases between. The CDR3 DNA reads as TGCAGTGTTAGGCGGGGGGAAGCTTTCTTT. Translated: CSVRRGEAFF.